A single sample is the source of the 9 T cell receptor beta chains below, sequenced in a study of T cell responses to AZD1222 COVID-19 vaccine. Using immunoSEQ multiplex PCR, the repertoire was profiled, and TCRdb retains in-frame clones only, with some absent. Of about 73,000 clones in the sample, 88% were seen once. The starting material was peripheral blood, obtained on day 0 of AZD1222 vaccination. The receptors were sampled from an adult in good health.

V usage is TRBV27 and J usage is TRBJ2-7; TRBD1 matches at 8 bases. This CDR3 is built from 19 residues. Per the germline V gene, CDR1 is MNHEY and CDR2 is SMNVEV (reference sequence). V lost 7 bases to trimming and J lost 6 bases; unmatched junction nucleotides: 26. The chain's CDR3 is CASNPPSTRQGQSRCEQYF. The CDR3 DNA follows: TGTGCCAGCAATCCTCCGTCCACACGACAGGGGCAATCACGCTGCGAGCAGTACTTC.

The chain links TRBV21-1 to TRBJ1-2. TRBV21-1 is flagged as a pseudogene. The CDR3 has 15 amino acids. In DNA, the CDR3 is TGTGCCAGCAGCAATTATTCTTCGGGCGTTTATGGCTACACCTTC. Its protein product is CASSNYSSGVYGYTF.

The CDR3 sequence: CASSLRVAGELFF. The CDR3 nucleotides are TGTGCCAGCAGTTTAAGAGTCGCCGGGGAGCTGTTTTTT. The genes are TRBV6-6 and TRBJ2-2; D ambiguous. V dropped 4 bases and J dropped 6 bases, with 9 bases sitting between them. Germline V gene data show CDR1 as MNHNY and CDR2 as SVGAGI (reference sequence). CDR3 length equals 13 residues.

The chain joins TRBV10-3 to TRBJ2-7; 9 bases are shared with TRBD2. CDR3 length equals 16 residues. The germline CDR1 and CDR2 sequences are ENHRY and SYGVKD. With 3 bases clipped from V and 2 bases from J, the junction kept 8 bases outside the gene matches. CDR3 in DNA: TGTGCCATCAGTGAACCTGGGTCTAGCGGGACCTACGAGCAGTACTTC. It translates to CAISEPGSSGTYEQYF.

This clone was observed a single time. The CDR3 nucleotides read TGTGCCAGCAGAAGGACAGCGTCTAGTTCCTACGAGCAGTACTTC. Its protein product is CASRRTASSSYEQYF. The chain recombines TRBV28 with TRBJ2-7; possibly TRBD1 for D (6 bases). Germline CDR1 MDHEN, CDR2 SYDVKM. V was shortened by 6 bases and J by 1 base, with 16 bases between the two germline ends. The CDR3 has 15 residues.

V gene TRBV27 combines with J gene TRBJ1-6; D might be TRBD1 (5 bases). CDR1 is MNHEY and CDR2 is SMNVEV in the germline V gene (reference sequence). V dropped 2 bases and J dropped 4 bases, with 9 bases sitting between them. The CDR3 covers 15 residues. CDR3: CASSLEGRYNSPLHF. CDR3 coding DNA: TGTGCCAGCAGTTTAGAGGGGCGTTATAATTCACCCCTCCACTTT.

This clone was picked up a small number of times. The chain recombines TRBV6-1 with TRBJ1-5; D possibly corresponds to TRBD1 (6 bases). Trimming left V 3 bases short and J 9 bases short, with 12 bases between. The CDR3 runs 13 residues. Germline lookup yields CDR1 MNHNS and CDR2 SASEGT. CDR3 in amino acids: CASSDRGPSPQHF. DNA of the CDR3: TGTGCCAGCAGTGACAGGGGCCCTTCGCCCCAGCATTTT.

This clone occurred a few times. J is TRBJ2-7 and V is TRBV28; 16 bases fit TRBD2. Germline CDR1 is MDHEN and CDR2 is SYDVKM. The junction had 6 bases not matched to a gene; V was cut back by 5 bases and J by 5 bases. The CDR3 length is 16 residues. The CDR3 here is CASSMGLAGGQDEQYF. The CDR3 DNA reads TGTGCCAGCAGTATGGGACTAGCGGGGGGGCAGGACGAGCAGTACTTC.

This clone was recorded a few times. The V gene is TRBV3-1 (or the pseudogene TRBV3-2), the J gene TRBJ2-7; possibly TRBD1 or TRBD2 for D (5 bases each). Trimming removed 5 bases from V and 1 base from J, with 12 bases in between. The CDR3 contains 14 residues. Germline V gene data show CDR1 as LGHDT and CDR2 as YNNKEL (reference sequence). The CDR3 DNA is TGTGCCAGCAGCATCCGGGACCCATCCTACGAGCAGTACTTC. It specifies CASSIRDPSYEQYF.